The 17 T cell receptor beta chains presented below share a single source sample, sequenced in a study of T cells in Graves' hyperthyroidism and ophthalmopathy (dated by TCRdb to 2018 to 2020). To prepare the library, multiplex PCR was applied. The sequencing machine was an Illumina HiSeq 2000. Amplification of TCR beta CDR3 regions was carried out from RNA transcripts. The first round of RT-PCR for the TCR CDR3 was performed with the HTBI primer set and the Qiagen OneStep RT-PCR kit. TCRdb handled the public reads itself, with Q25 trimming in fastp and clone calling in MiXCR, and kept productive beta chains. Every entry covers one CDR3 protein and lists the most common genes and DNA from its rows. Across this sample there are approximately 610,000 distinct CDR3 sequences, with roughly 15% seen only once. Over 3.5% of the sample lies in the top ten. The sample was blood. The receptors originated from a woman aged 40 to 49 with Graves' ophthalmopathy.

This clonotype was found many times. The J gene is TRBJ2-7, the V gene TRBV20-1; 7 bases agree with TRBD1. J gave up 2 bases and V 1 base, and 2 bases lay outside the gene matches. Germline CDR1 DFQATT, CDR2 SNEGSKA (reference sequence). The CDR3 is 13 residues long. This CDR3 reads CSARGDRPYEQYF. The CDR3 region has the DNA TGCAGTGCTAGAGGGGACAGACCCTACGAGCAGTACTTC.

The chain joins TRBV7-2 to TRBJ2-5; 8 nucleotides match TRBD2. CDR3 length: 15 amino acids. The junction had 10 bases not matched to a gene; V was cut back by 5 bases and J by 5 bases. Germline V gives CDR1 SGHTA, CDR2 FQGNSA. The CDR3 coding sequence is TGTGCCAGCAGCCATACTAGCGGAGGGGGGGAGACCCAGTACTTC. Its protein is CASSHTSGGGETQYF.

This clonotype was seen repeatedly, ten times or more. The CDR3 protein is CASSLLLAGGYEQYF. The CDR3 bases are TGTGCCAGCAGCTTACTACTAGCGGGAGGATACGAGCAGTACTTC. This sequence joins TRBV7-2 and TRBJ2-7; TRBD2 agrees at 12 bases. In germline, CDR1 is SGHTA, CDR2 FQGNSA. Trimming took 2 bases from V and 4 from J; bases not matched to a gene: 3. The CDR3 totals 15 residues.

This clonotype was seen a single time. V and J are TRBV11-2 and TRBJ1-1; TRBD1 is a possible D gene (6 bases). The CDR3 extends over 16 amino acids. The V gene's germline CDR1 is SGHAT and CDR2 FQNNGV. V lost 3 bases and J 1 base, leaving 15 bases between the germline ends. For the CDR3, the DNA is TGTGCCAGCAGCTTCAGGGCAGGGGTCGGGAACACTGAAGCTTTCTTT. It encodes CASSFRAGVGNTEAFF.

J is TRBJ1-2 and V is TRBV14; no reliable D call. The germline V gene has CDR1 SGHDN and CDR2 FVKESK. V lost 4 bases to trimming and J lost 4 bases, with 16 bases between them. CDR3 length: 15 residues. The CDR3 nucleotides are TGTGCCAGCAGCCCGTTACAGAATCAACGCTATGGCTACACCTTC. Its translation: CASSPLQNQRYGYTF.

J is TRBJ2-5 and V is TRBV6-5; D is ambiguous. V lost 9 bases and J lost 4, with 12 bases in between. CDR3 length: 12 amino acids. The germline gives CDR1 MNHEY, CDR2 SVGAGI. The DNA of the CDR3 is TGTGCCAGTGCCCTAGGTAGAGAGACCCAGTACTTC. Translated, it gives CASALGRETQYF.

This clonotype showed up just a few times. This sequence joins TRBV5-1 and TRBJ2-2; D unresolved. Germline V lookup: CDR1 SGHRS, CDR2 YFSETQ. V dropped 4 bases and J dropped 5 bases, with 9 bases sitting between them. CDR3 length: 13 residues. The CDR3 loop is CASSELRTGELFF. The CDR3 nucleotides are TGCGCCAGCAGCGAATTAAGGACCGGGGAGCTGTTTTTT.

This clonotype has a count of ten or more. The rearrangement joins TRBV15 to TRBJ2-5; D is uncertain. Germline assignment: CDR1 LNHNV and CDR2 YYDKDF (reference sequence). Trimming cost V 0 bases and J 4 bases, with 12 bases left between them. CDR3 length equals 15 residues. The chain's CDR3 is CATSRDQDGRETQYF. In DNA, the CDR3 is TGTGCCACCAGCAGAGATCAGGATGGCAGAGAGACCCAGTACTTC.

The rearrangement uses TRBV29-1 and TRBJ2-7, with D perhaps matching TRBD1 or TRBD2 (6 bases each). CDR1 and CDR2 from the germline V gene are SQVTM and ANQGSEA. V lost 6 bases and J 0 bases, leaving 15 bases between the germline ends. CDR3 size: 14 residues. In DNA form, the CDR3 reads TGCAGCGTCCTAGGGGGGTCTCTCTCCTACGAGCAGTACTTC. Translating it yields CSVLGGSLSYEQYF.

This chain uses TRBV12-3 or TRBV12-4 with TRBJ2-7; D assignment may be TRBD1 or TRBD2 (5 bases each). This CDR3 region has 13 residues. V gave up 5 bases and J gave up 6 bases, with 14 bases separating them. CDR3 nucleotide sequence: TGTGCCAGCAGTCCAATCGGGGCATCCGAGCAGTACTTC. This gives the protein CASSPIGASEQYF.

The CDR3: CASSFSSNTGELFF. For the CDR3, the DNA is TGTGCCAGCAGCTTCTCCAGTAACACCGGGGAGCTGTTTTTT. The J gene is TRBJ2-2, the V gene TRBV5-5, with D hard to call. Trimming left V 2 bases short and J 2 bases short, with 7 bases between. The CDR3 length is 14 residues. CDR1 SGHKS and CDR2 YYEKEE come from the germline V gene (reference sequence).

The sample holds a few counts of this clonotype. The genes are TRBV27 and TRBJ2-1; no definite D call. CDR3 size: 15 residues. Trimming took off 4 bases at V and 1 base at J, with 11 bases between the two ends. CDR1 is MNHEY, CDR2 SMNVEV, per germline (reference sequence). CDR3 sequence (DNA): TGTGCCAGCAGTTCCGGCAGCGATTCCTACAATGAGCAGTTCTTC. This encodes CASSSGSDSYNEQFF.

This clonotype has a count of ten or more. The junction does not match germline at one end; this may be a read error. The genes are TRBV7-2 and TRBJ2-3; D perhaps matches TRBD2 (5 bases). The CDR3 has 14 residues. The germline gives CDR1 SGHTA, CDR2 FQGNSA. The chain's CDR3 is CASSLARDTDTQYF. In DNA, the CDR3 is TGTGCCAGCAGCCTAGCTCGGGACACAGATACGCAGTATTTT.

This clonotype came up many times. The chain is built from TRBV11-2 and TRBJ2-5; D not resolved. The CDR3 is made up of 12 amino acids. CDR1 and CDR2 from the germline V gene are SGHAT and FQNNGV. V lost 5 bases, J lost 5 bases, and 9 bases lay in between. CDR3: CASSLTVETQYF. The CDR3 DNA follows: TGTGCCAGCAGCCTCACAGTGGAGACCCAGTACTTC.

The rearrangement links TRBV29-1 to TRBJ2-3; D gene ambiguous. The germline V gene encodes CDR1 SQVTM and CDR2 ANQGSEA. The CDR3 consists of 12 residues. V was shortened by 7 bases and J by 4 bases, with 12 bases between the two germline ends. CDR3 DNA sequence: TGCAGCGCCCCCTTTTCGGCAGATACGCAGTATTTT. Protein product: CSAPFSADTQYF.

This clonotype was picked up many times. The chain uses TRBV4-1 and TRBJ1-5; 8 bases are a match to TRBD1. The CDR3 contains 15 residues. Germline V CDR1 and CDR2: MGHRA, YSYEKL. V was clipped by 5 bases and J by 8 bases; unmatched bases: 11. CDR3 nucleotides: TGCGCCAGCAGCTCCCCAGGGACAGGTGGAAAGCCCCAGCATTTT. Its translation: CASSSPGTGGKPQHF.

This clonotype was seen repeatedly, ten times or more. The genes are TRBV28 and TRBJ2-7; 9 nucleotides match TRBD1. Germline values: CDR1 MDHEN, CDR2 SYDVKM. The J segment lost 1 base and the V segment lost 6 bases, leaving 16 bases of the junction unmatched. This CDR3 region has 18 residues. CDR3 sequence reads: CASRSLNLGTGQSYEQYF. DNA for the CDR3: TGTGCCAGCAGATCTCTCAATTTAGGGACAGGGCAATCCTACGAGCAGTACTTC.